One sample yielded the 9 T cell receptor beta chains listed below, sequenced in a study of cytomegalovirus exposure and HLA in healthy donors (dated by TCRdb to about 2017). Library creation used the immunoSEQ multiplex PCR assay. A mixture of 60 forward primers for TCR Vbeta segments and 13 reverse primers for TCR Jbeta segments was used in the multiplex PCR. TCRdb retrieved this table from immuneACCESS and kept in-frame rearrangements only. Not all clones are present; in checked studies, unresolved V genes account for under half, and no reason is known for the remainder. This sample holds about 170,000 clones; about 80% were observed only once. The biggest ten clones account for 1.4% to 1.5% of the sample. The material sequenced was PBMCs. These receptors all stem from a woman aged 25 to 39 in good health and CMV-seropositive.

The table lists this clone with a few counts. The DNA of the CDR3 is TGTGCCATCAGTGAGACTACCGGGAGGGTGAACACTGAAGCTTTCTTT. Protein sequence: CAISETTGRVNTEAFF. The chain employs TRBV10-3 and TRBJ1-1, with no clear D. From germline, CDR1 is ENHRY and CDR2 SYGVKD. Trimming pared 2 bases from V and 0 bases from J, leaving 13 bases between. CDR3 size: 16 residues.

J is TRBJ1-3 and V is TRBV11-2, with D maybe TRBD1 (6 bases). Germline loops: CDR1 SGHAT, CDR2 FQNNGV. CDR3 length: 14 residues. Trimming removed 5 bases at V and 1 base at J, with 9 bases between. The CDR3 DNA sequence: TGTGCCAGCAGCCGAGGACAGTCTGGAAACACCATATATTTT. Translating it yields CASSRGQSGNTIYF.

This chain joins TRBV30 and TRBJ1-4; TRBD1 matches 8 bases. The germline gives CDR1 GTSNPN, CDR2 SVGIG (reference sequence). The CDR3 has 12 residues. Trimming at V came to 2 bases and at J to 10 bases, leaving 3 bases not matched to a gene. CDR3 residues: CAWSLGQGKLFF. CDR3 nucleotides: TGTGCCTGGAGTTTAGGACAGGGAAAACTGTTTTTT.

This chain uses TRBV9 with TRBJ1-4; D is possibly TRBD1 (5 bases). Germline CDR1 reads SGDLS; CDR2 reads YYNGEE. The CDR3 covers 15 residues. Trimming shortened V by 0 bases and J by 8 bases, and 14 bases separated the two germline ends. The CDR3 sequence is CASSVAAGLSEKLFF. As DNA, the CDR3 is TGTGCCAGCAGCGTAGCGGCAGGGCTAAGCGAAAAACTGTTTTTT.

Comments on this clone: An end of the junction differs from the germline gene, which may be a read error. This chain joins TRBV6-6 and TRBJ1-5, with 7 positions matching TRBD1. The CDR3 length is 14 residues. From germline, CDR1 is MNHNY and CDR2 SVGAGI (reference sequence). CDR3 in amino acids: CASSDSQGNQPQHF. As DNA, the CDR3 is TGTGCCAGCAGTGACTCACAGGGGAATCAGCCCCAGCATTTT.

V usage is TRBV4-3 and J usage is TRBJ2-7; a possible D gene is TRBD2 (5 bases). CDR1 is LGHNA, CDR2 YSLEER, per germline. Deletions cut 4 bases from V and 0 bases from J, with 16 bases between. This CDR3 spans 16 amino acids. Written as DNA, the CDR3 is TGCGCCAGCAGCCTCTCCGTCAGGAGCGGCTCCTACGAGCAGTACTTC. Its translation is CASSLSVRSGSYEQYF.

The chain combines TRBV7-6 with TRBJ2-1; 8 nucleotides match TRBD2. This CDR3 is built from 13 residues. J gave up 9 bases and V 2 bases, and 3 bases lay outside the gene matches. Per the germline V gene, CDR1 is SGHVS and CDR2 is FNYEAQ. CDR3 in amino acids: CASSLSLAGEQFF. The CDR3 DNA reads TGTGCCAGCAGCTTATCCCTAGCGGGTGAGCAGTTCTTC.

The chain employs TRBV5-8 and TRBJ1-2, with TRBD1 matching 10 bases. J was trimmed by 3 bases and V by 3 bases; bases with no gene match: 5. The germline V gene encodes CDR1 SGHTS and CDR2 YDEGEE. The CDR3 extends over 15 amino acids. Written as DNA, the CDR3 is TGTGCCAGCAGCTGGGGACAGGGGAACGACTATGGCTACACCTTC. It specifies CASSWGQGNDYGYTF.

This clone has just a few counts. CDR3 protein: CASSTNRGRNYGYTF. For the CDR3, the DNA is TGTGCCAGCAGCACAAACAGGGGGCGTAACTATGGCTACACCTTC. J is TRBJ1-2 and V is TRBV9; 9 bases are a match to TRBD1. Losses at the gene ends were 4 bases for V and 1 base for J; bases not matched to a gene: 5. This CDR3 contains 15 residues. Germline CDR1 reads SGDLS; CDR2 reads YYNGEE.